These T cell receptor beta chains were read from a single sample in a study of control samples from healthy donors and cancer patients. Libraries were prepared by immunoSEQ multiplex PCR; TCRdb keeps only in-frame clonotypes and omits some of them. The sample has approximately 100,000 clones, 80% to 95% seen once; the top ten hold 3%. Sequencing was done on a sample of blood. The origin of the receptors is a human donor in good health. The donor label of this sample is uncertain. Both conserved end residues are part of each CDR3. The D gene is left open where the match is weak. Clone size is shown for a subset of rows, as once, few, many or a class of expanded clone.

>-|TRBV27|-|TRBJ2-7
TGTGCCAGCAGTTTATCGAGGGGGGCCATAATCTACGAGCAGTACTTC
CASSLSRGAIIYEQYF
>-|TRBV3-1/TRBV3-2|TRBD2|TRBJ2-5
TGTGCCGCGAGAAGGACTAGCGGAGAGACCCAGTACTTC
CAARRTSGETQYF
>-|TRBV12-5|-|TRBJ2-3
TGTGCTAGCAACAAGGGGGATACGCAGTATTTT
CASNKGDTQYF
>-|TRBV2|-|TRBJ1-1
TGTGCCAGCGGGCCAACAGGGTTATTTAACACTGAAGCTTTCTTT
CASGPTGLFNTEAFF
>-|TRBV6-5|-|TRBJ2-7
TGTGCCAGCGACCCTTGGGCTCCCTACGAGCAGTACTTC
CASDPWAPYEQYF
>-|TRBV10-1|TRBD1|TRBJ2-7
TGCGCCAGCAGTGACCCTAAGGACAGGGAAAGCGCCTACGAGCAGTACTTC
CASSDPKDRESAYEQYF
>-|TRBV30|-|TRBJ2-1
TGTGCCTGGAGTTTACAGGGCATAAGCTCCTACAATGAGCAGTTCTTC
CAWSLQGISSYNEQFF
>-|TRBV5-1|-|TRBJ2-5
TGCGCCAGCAGCGCACAGGGTGGCCTCCAAGAGACCCAGTACTTC
CASSAQGGLQETQYF
>-|TRBV10-3|-|TRBJ1-2
TGTGCCATCAGTGTTCCAGGGGTGATCTATGGCTACACCTTC
CAISVPGVIYGYTF
>-|TRBV19|TRBD1|TRBJ2-2
TGTGCCACGGGACAGGGGGCTGGAACCGGGGAGCTGTTTTTT
CATGQGAGTGELFF
>-|TRBV6-1|TRBD1|TRBJ1-4
TGTGCCAGCAGTGAACCGGGACAGGGTTTCGAAAAACTGTTTTTT
CASSEPGQGFEKLFF
>-|TRBV5-1|-|TRBJ2-3
TGCGCCAGCAGCTTGGCCTCCGGCGGGGACACAGATACGCAGTATTTT
CASSLASGGDTDTQYF
>-|TRBV19|TRBD1|TRBJ1-5
TGTGCCAGTAGTCCTCGACAGGGGGGGGCTCAGCCCCAGCATTTT
CASSPRQGGAQPQHF
>-|TRBV2|-|TRBJ1-4
TGTGCCAGCAGTGAGAGGGGTGGAAATGAAAAACTGTTTTTT
CASSERGGNEKLFF
>-|TRBV7-8|TRBD2|TRBJ2-3
TGTGCCAGCAGCTTAGAGCCCCGGGCAGCGGGGGAAGCAAGGGCGCAGTATTTT
CASSLEPRAAGEARAQYF
>-|TRBV12-3/TRBV12-4|TRBD1|TRBJ1-3
TGTGCCAGCAGTTATGATTCGGGGACAGTAGATTTT
CASSYDSGTVDF
>many|TRBV29-1|TRBD1|TRBJ1-2
TGCAGCGTTGAGGAGCAGGGGGCATTAGGCTACACCTTC
CSVEEQGALGYTF
>-|TRBV11-3|-|TRBJ2-2
TGTGCCAGCAGCCGATCTGGTCGCACCGGGGAGCTGTTTTTT
CASSRSGRTGELFF
>-|TRBV10-3|-|TRBJ1-5
TGTGCCATCAGTGAGTCGGATAGGGGGAATCAGCCCCAGCATTTT
CAISESDRGNQPQHF
>-|TRBV2|-|TRBJ1-1
TGTGCCAGCAGCGCTCGACAGGTACCGGCTTTCTTT
CASSARQVPAFF
>-|TRBV24-1|-|TRBJ2-5
TGTGCCACCAGTGATACCACAACAGGGTTAGAGACCCAGTACTTC
CATSDTTTGLETQYF
>-|TRBV6-2/TRBV6-3|-|TRBJ2-3
TGTGCCAGCAGTGTACCGAGCACAGATACGCAGTATTTT
CASSVPSTDTQYF
>-|TRBV6-1|TRBD1|TRBJ1-2
TGTGCCAGCAGTGAAGCGCTTTGGGGGACAGGGGAAGGCTACACCTTC
CASSEALWGTGEGYTF
>-|TRBV6-5|-|TRBJ1-1
TGTGCCAGCAAGCAGATGAACACTGAAGCTTTCTTT
CASKQMNTEAFF
>-|TRBV5-8|TRBD1|TRBJ1-1
TGTGCCAGCAGCAACCTAGGACAGGGGGAAGAAGCTTTCTTT
CASSNLGQGEEAFF
>-|TRBV12-3/TRBV12-4|-|TRBJ2-3
TGTGCCAGCGGAGGGACAGAAACAGATACGCAGTATTTT
CASGGTETDTQYF
>-|TRBV24-1|TRBD1|TRBJ1-2
TGTGCCACCAGCCCGGGACAGGGACGTTTGGGTGGCTACACCTTC
CATSPGQGRLGGYTF
>-|TRBV6-2/TRBV6-3|-|TRBJ1-4
TGTGCCAGCAGTTACGGGGTCTTGTCAGGGGCGGGTGAAAAACTGTTTTTT
CASSYGVLSGAGEKLFF
>-|TRBV6-1|-|TRBJ1-1
TGTGCCAGCAGTGAGGGTCCCTCCTTCGGGAAAGCTTTCTTT
CASSEGPSFGKAFF
>-|TRBV18|TRBD2|TRBJ2-3
TGTGCCAGCTCACCAATTTCCGGGGGGGGAGAATCCACAGATACGCAGTATTTT
CASSPISGGGESTDTQYF
>-|TRBV2|-|TRBJ2-5
TGTGCCAGCAGTGATTGGCGGGGAAGGGACCAAGAGACCCAGTACTTC
CASSDWRGRDQETQYF
>-|TRBV12-3/TRBV12-4|-|TRBJ2-1
TGTGCCAGCAGTTTAGCGGCTAGCTATGAGCAGTTCTTC
CASSLAASYEQFF
>-|TRBV27|TRBD1|TRBJ2-1
TGTGCCAGCAGTTTATCGGCCGGGACAGGGTATTTAGATGAGCAGTTCTTC
CASSLSAGTGYLDEQFF
>once|TRBV9|-|TRBJ2-2
TGTGCCAGCAGCGGTCCGGGCCTTTCGACCGGGGAGCTGTTTTTT
CASSGPGLSTGELFF
>-|TRBV6-4|TRBD1|TRBJ2-3
TGTGCCAGCAGTCCGGGACAGGGGATACCCACAGATACGCAGTATTTT
CASSPGQGIPTDTQYF
>-|TRBV11-1|-|TRBJ1-6
TGTGCCAGCAGTTTTGGGGTTTCACCCCTCCACTTT
CASSFGVSPLHF
>-|TRBV9|-|TRBJ2-5
TGTGCCAGCAGCGTTTCCAACAGCCAAGAGACCCAGTACTTC
CASSVSNSQETQYF
>-|TRBV27|TRBD1|TRBJ2-7
TGTGCCAGCAGTTCAGGGGGCGAGCAGTACTTC
CASSSGGEQYF
>-|TRBV6-5|-|TRBJ1-2
TGTGCCAGCAGCCCCAGGGGAAGCAGCGGCTACACCTTC
CASSPRGSSGYTF
>-|TRBV12-3/TRBV12-4|-|TRBJ1-2
TGTGCCAGCAGTTTAATTAACTATGGCTACACCTTC
CASSLINYGYTF
>once|TRBV30|TRBD1|TRBJ1-1
TGTGCCTGGAATACCGGGACAGGCATGAACACTGAAGCTTTCTTT
CAWNTGTGMNTEAFF
>once|TRBV6-1|-|TRBJ1-6
TGTGCCAGCAGGGAAGGGGGCTCCTATAATTCACCCCTCCACTTT
CASREGGSYNSPLHF
>-|TRBV5-6|-|TRBJ1-2
TGTGCCAGCAGCTTGTGGTCATCCAACTTCTATGGCTACACCTTC
CASSLWSSNFYGYTF
>-|TRBV30|TRBD1|TRBJ1-1
TGTGCCTGTGAACAGGGGGCGGTGGACACTGAAGCTTTCTTT
CACEQGAVDTEAFF
>-|TRBV11-2|-|TRBJ2-3
TGTGCCAGCGCGGGACTTCAAGATACGCAGTATTTT
CASAGLQDTQYF
>-|TRBV24-1|TRBD1|TRBJ1-4
TGTGCCACCAGGGGACAGGGCGACGAAAAACTGTTTTTT
CATRGQGDEKLFF
>-|TRBV5-4|TRBD1|TRBJ2-1
TGTGCCAGCTCCGAGGACAGGGTGAATGAGCAGTTCTTC
CASSEDRVNEQFF